Detailed here is one T cell receptor (beta chain). The specificity of this receptor is unknown. No per-base quality is available; no much larger clone lies one base away. The roughly 39 donors, aged about 6 to 95 years, were systemically healthy Caucasian individuals from Russia. Each donor gave 9.5 to 10 milliliters of peripheral blood, drawn into EDTA-treated Vacutainer tubes. PBMCs were isolated by Ficoll-Paque density-gradient centrifugation, with at least 6 million obtained per sample. Total RNA was extracted from PBMCs with Trizol reagent, with at least 6 micrograms obtained per sample. The percentages of naive CD45RAhigh/CD27high T cells were determined by flow cytometry on a PBMC aliquot from every donor. Libraries came from 5' RACE. The instrument was an Illumina HiSeq 2500. A second roughly 7 to 12 cycle PCR used a sample-barcoded 5' primer and a J-beta primer mix. A unique molecular identifier was introduced onto each TCR beta cDNA molecule by a template-switch 5' adaptor carrying 12 random nucleotides. Each sample yielded at least 3 million CDR3-containing paired-end reads. All of the RNA was converted into first-strand cDNA using the Mint cDNA synthesis kit, with a TRBC-specific oligonucleotide serving as the primer. Following uracil-DNA glycosylase treatment, a first 18-cycle PCR with universal primers M1SS and BC2_uni_R was performed on all cDNA. Turning to the authors' computational methods: For normalization, 1 million high-quality reads, each with a distinct molecular identifier, were randomly selected from each sample. Instead of being binned into consensus sequences, reads with shared molecular identifiers were discarded. MiTCR, set to a Q25 quality threshold and the strictest error-elimination algorithm, was used for CDR3 identification, clonotype clustering and error correction. A nonparametric unseen species model with Euler transformation was used to estimate lower-bound total TCR beta diversity. TCRdb redid the processing of the public reads, applying fastp at Q25 and MiXCR, and retained in-frame beta chains. Each entry is one CDR3 protein sequence, shown with its most common DNA and genes. TCRdb's processing, not the study's, gives the V and J calls here. The sample table holds about 1.1 million distinct CDR3 sequences, of which roughly two fifths were seen once. Jointly, the top ten make up less than 15% of the sample.

The record originates from a study of blood T cells in healthy people across ages (dated by TCRdb to between 2015 and 2017). A note on the overall study: Template switching captured roughly one uniquely barcoded TCR beta cDNA molecule per two T cells in model experiments. The donors were divided into four age groups: young (average around 16 years), middle-aged (about 40), aged (about 61) and long-lived (about 84). Donors of different ages were randomly distributed across sequencing lanes to avoid experimental bias. Two additional independent replicas of 1 million unique cDNA reads from the same blood draw were analyzed for two donors (one aged 18 to 30 and one aged 80 or older). Age-related changes in TCR beta repertoire diversity were measured in the study by deep sequencing normalized with unique cDNA molecular identifiers.

The paper's findings and limits, for the study overall: The long-lived group showed more naive CD4+ T cells, fewer expanded clones and increased TCR diversity than the aged group, suggesting age selection. Observed TCR beta diversity per million T cells fell roughly linearly with age, and a significant reduction was already apparent by age around 40. Total diversity estimates from one million sequenced T cells were considered lower bounds and underestimates. Since profiling was done on bulk unsorted PBMCs, naive and antigen-experienced compartments could not be conclusively compared. Because donor CMV infection status was unknown, age-related changes in expanded clonotypes were potentially confounded. Observed TCR beta diversity correlated strongly with the percentage of naive T cells measured by flow cytometry.

There are 16 amino acids in the CDR3, from cysteine to phenylalanine inclusive. The sequence is cut down to CDR3 DNA, 48 bases in frame from base 1. V trim: 5 bases; J trim: 0 bases; unmatched bases: 7. The V gene is TRBV12-3 or TRBV12-4 and the J gene is TRBJ1-1; a stretch of 9 junction bases matches TRBD1. Source material: blood. The TCR comes from a young man in good health. The DNA reads as follows: TGTGCCAGCAGTCCACCCCGGGACAGGGTGAACACTGAAGCTTTCTTT. It codes for CASSPPRDRVNTEAFF.